The text below deals with one T cell receptor beta chain. Using immunoSEQ multiplex PCR, the repertoire was profiled, and TCRdb retains in-frame clones only, with some absent. The table has about 250,000 clones, about 86% seen once. The CDR3 contains 18 residues. J lost 2 bases, V lost 3 bases, and 14 bases had no gene match. Germline V gene data show CDR1 as KGHSH and CDR2 as LQKENI. These data come from a study of blood T cell repertoires in COVID-19. The material sequenced was peripheral blood. The receptor comes from an older man with acute or convalescent COVID-19. V and J are TRBV18 and TRBJ1-2; 8 bases agree with TRBD1. The CDR3 nucleotides read TGTGCCAGCTCACCTGCACGGGACAGGCAAGCAGGAAACTATGGCTACACCTTC. As protein: CASSPARDRQAGNYGYTF.